The entry below describes one T cell receptor (beta chain). Antigen unknown. Germline lookup yields CDR1 SGHDT and CDR2 YYEEEE. The CDR3 consists of 15 residues. V lost 4 bases and J 5 bases, leaving 18 bases between the germline ends. These data are taken from a study of PD-L1 blockade in urothelial cancer. Study as a whole: Prior regimens of chemotherapy numbered 0 to 3 per patient. At 3 weeks after treatment start (second dose) and again at 6 weeks, blood was analyzed.

Study-level findings and limits: Below-median TCR clonality that was measured in pretreatment blood predicted better survival.

Described time point: pretreatment peripheral blood. The study enrolled patients with locally advanced or metastatic urothelial carcinoma. Produced via immunoSEQ multiplex PCR; TCRdb's table is partial and in-frame only. The sample holds just over 50,000 clones, about 75% seen once. The source was PBMCs, collected around atezolizumab (anti-PD-L1) treatment. J is TRBJ2-5 and V is TRBV5-6; the D gene is possibly TRBD2 (5 bases). The TCR originated in a man aged 65 to 79 with urothelial cancer. The CDR3 is CASSTYFKGGETQYF. CDR3 nucleotides: TGTGCCAGCAGCACCTACTTTAAGGGCGGGGAGACCCAGTACTTC.